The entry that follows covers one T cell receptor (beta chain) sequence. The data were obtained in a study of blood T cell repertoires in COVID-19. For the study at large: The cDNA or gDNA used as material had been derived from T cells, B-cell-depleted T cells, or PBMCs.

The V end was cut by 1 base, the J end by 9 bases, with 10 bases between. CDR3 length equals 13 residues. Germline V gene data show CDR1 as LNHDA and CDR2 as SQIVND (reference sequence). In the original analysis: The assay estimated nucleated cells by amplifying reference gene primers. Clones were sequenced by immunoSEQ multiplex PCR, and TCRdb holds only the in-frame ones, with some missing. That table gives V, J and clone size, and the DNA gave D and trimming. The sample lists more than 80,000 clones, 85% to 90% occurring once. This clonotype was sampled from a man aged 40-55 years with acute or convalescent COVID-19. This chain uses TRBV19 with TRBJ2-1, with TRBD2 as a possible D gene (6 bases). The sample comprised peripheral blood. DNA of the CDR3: TGTGCCAGTAGTATAGTCGGGAGCGGTGAGCAGTTCTTC. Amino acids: CASSIVGSGEQFF.